This T cell receptor (beta chain) was found in a study of blood T cell repertoires in COVID-19. In the study overall: The United States, Italy and Spain provided the acute and convalescent COVID-19 samples. PBMCs, B-cell-depleted T cells, or T cells provided the cDNA or gDNA that made up the material.

Methods used by the authors: Estimation of nucleated cell counts relied on the amplification of reference gene primers. Measured with immunoSEQ multiplex PCR; TCRdb has only the in-frame clones, and not every one. The V and J calls and clone size are taken from that table; D and trimming were inferred from the DNA. Of around 190,000 clones detected, roughly three quarters appear once; the ten largest clones hold roughly 7.8%. This clone came up a few times. The TCR was taken from a woman aged 45-59 years with active or convalescent COVID-19. The sequencing sample was made of peripheral blood.

As DNA, the CDR3 is TGCGCCAGCAGCCTTTCGACATCTAACTATGGCTACACCTTC. Translation: CASSLSTSNYGYTF. The chain combines TRBV4-3 with TRBJ1-2; D not certain. The V gene's germline CDR1 is LGHNA and CDR2 YSLEER. The CDR3 spans 14 residues. The V and J ends lost 4 bases and 0 bases respectively, with 9 bases between them.